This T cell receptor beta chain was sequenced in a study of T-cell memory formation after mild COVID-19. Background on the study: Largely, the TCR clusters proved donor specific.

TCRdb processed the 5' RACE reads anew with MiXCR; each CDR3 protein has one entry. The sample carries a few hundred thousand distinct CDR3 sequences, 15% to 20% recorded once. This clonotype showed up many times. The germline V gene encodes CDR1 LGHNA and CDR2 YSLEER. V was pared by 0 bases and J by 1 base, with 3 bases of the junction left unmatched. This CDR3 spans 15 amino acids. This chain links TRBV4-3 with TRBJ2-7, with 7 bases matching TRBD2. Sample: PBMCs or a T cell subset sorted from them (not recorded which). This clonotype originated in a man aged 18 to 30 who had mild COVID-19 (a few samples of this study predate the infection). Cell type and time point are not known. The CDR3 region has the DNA TGCGCCAGCAGCCAAGATCTCGGGGGGTCCTACGAGCAGTACTTC. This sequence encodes CASSQDLGGSYEQYF.